These 32 T cell receptor beta chains originate from one sample sequenced in a study of T cells in Graves' hyperthyroidism and ophthalmopathy (dated by TCRdb to 2018 to 2020). Library preparation used multiplex PCR. Data came from an Illumina HiSeq 2000. The TCR beta CDR3 regions were amplified from the RNA transcripts. For the first round of RT-PCR on the TCR CDR3, the HTBI primer set was used together with the Qiagen OneStep RT-PCR kit. TCRdb redid the processing of the public reads, applying fastp at Q25 and MiXCR, and retained in-frame beta chains. Every entry covers one CDR3 protein and lists the most common genes and DNA from its rows. Present in this sample are 300,000 to 450,000 distinct CDR3 sequences, around 14% of which were seen just once. Of the sample, approximately 10% falls within the top ten clones. The sequencing input was blood. The source of these receptors is a woman between 55 and 75 years old with Graves' hyperthyroidism.

This clonotype occurred many times. The chain joins TRBV20-1 to TRBJ2-7; TRBD1 might be the D (6 bases). The CDR3 has 13 residues. Per germline, CDR1 DFQATT and CDR2 SNEGSKA (reference sequence). V dropped 1 base and J dropped 5 bases, with 12 bases sitting between them. The CDR3 reads CSARGQGSHEQYF. For the CDR3, the DNA is TGCAGTGCTAGAGGTCAGGGGAGCCACGAGCAGTACTTC.

This clonotype was recorded at least ten times. The chain recombines TRBV12-3 or TRBV12-4 with TRBJ2-7, with TRBD1 identical over 11 bases. The CDR3 totals 14 residues. V shed 6 bases, J shed 3 bases, and the junction held 4 bases outside the gene matches. The CDR3 nucleotides are TGTGCCAGCAGAGCGGGGACAGGGGGCTACGAGCAGTACTTC. Translated, it gives CASRAGTGGYEQYF.

This clonotype was picked up many times. The rearrangement links TRBV3-1 to TRBJ1-4, with a possible D match to TRBD1 (6 bases). The CDR3 has 15 residues. CDR1 is LGHDT, CDR2 YNNKEL, per germline (reference sequence). V lost 0 bases, J lost 8 bases, and 13 bases lay in between. CDR3 residues: CASSQDRDMREKLFF. The DNA for the CDR3 is TGTGCCAGCAGCCAAGACCGGGACATGCGAGAAAAACTGTTTTTT.

This clonotype was counted ten times or more. V usage is TRBV5-1 and J usage is TRBJ2-7; D remains unclear. V lost 2 bases and J 1 base, leaving 13 bases between the germline ends. The germline V gene encodes CDR1 SGHRS and CDR2 YFSETQ. The CDR3 sequence is 15 residues long. The CDR3 region has the DNA TGCGCCAGCAGCTTCAACAGATATTCTTCCTACGAGCAGTACTTC. As protein: CASSFNRYSSYEQYF.

This clonotype has a count of ten or more. This rearrangement joins TRBV7-3 to TRBJ2-3; 8 bases fit TRBD2. V shed 3 bases and J 4 bases; nucleotides not matched to a gene: 3. CDR3 length: 14 residues. Per germline, CDR1 SGHTA and CDR2 FQGTGA. The DNA for the CDR3 is TGTGCCAGCAGCTTCAGCGGGAGCCCAGATACGCAGTATTTT. This gives the protein CASSFSGSPDTQYF.

The rearrangement joins TRBV5-4 to TRBJ2-1; TRBD2 aligns across 13 bases. The CDR3 has 17 amino acids. With V trimmed by 4 bases and J by 2 bases, 6 bases remained unmatched. Germline lookup yields CDR1 SGHNT and CDR2 YYREEE (reference sequence). In DNA form, the CDR3 reads TGTGCCAGCAGCGCTGGGACTAGCGGGGCTCCCTACAATGAGCAGTTCTTC. Translation: CASSAGTSGAPYNEQFF.

This clonotype was picked up many times. This chain uses TRBV9 with TRBJ2-3; no firm D call. Trimming cost V 0 bases and J 6 bases, with 8 bases left between them. The length of the CDR3 is 13 residues. Germline V lookup: CDR1 SGDLS, CDR2 YYNGEE. The CDR3 sequence: CASSVAAGDTQYF. As DNA, the CDR3 is TGTGCCAGCAGCGTAGCTGCCGGGGATACGCAGTATTTT.

On this clonotype: A much larger clone differs from this one at a single base, so this may be a read error. The genes are TRBV24-1 and TRBJ2-3; 7 positions agree with TRBD2. Germline CDR1 is KGHDR and CDR2 is SFDVKD. The CDR3 runs 18 residues. V gave up 5 bases and J gave up 4 bases; unmatched junction bases: 17. CDR3 amino acids: CATSAYPQMAGVPDTQYF. In DNA, the CDR3 is TGTGCCACCAGTGCTTACCCCCAGATGGCGGGAGTGCCAGATACGCAGTATTTT.

The rearrangement links TRBV2 to TRBJ2-3; 9 nucleotides line up with TRBD2. V shed 3 bases, J shed 2 bases, and the junction held 6 bases outside the gene matches. This CDR3 comprises 16 residues. Germline assignment: CDR1 SNHLY and CDR2 FYNNEI. The DNA of the CDR3 is TGTGCCAGCAGTGAGTCTACTAGCGGGTACACAGATACGCAGTATTTT. It encodes CASSESTSGYTDTQYF.

This clonotype was picked up many times. The chain is built from TRBV30 and TRBJ2-7, with 12 bases that match TRBD2. CDR3 length equals 13 residues. V trimming: 2 bases; J trimming: 6 bases; junction bases outside the gene matches: 2. Germline CDR1 reads GTSNPN; CDR2 reads SVGIG (reference sequence). For the CDR3, the DNA is TGTGCCTGGAGTACGGGACTAGCGGGCGAGCAGTACTTC. This encodes CAWSTGLAGEQYF.

In its sample, this clonotype was seen many times. J is TRBJ2-3 and V is TRBV12-3 or TRBV12-4; D tentatively reads TRBD1 or TRBD2 (5 bases each). The V end was cut by 6 bases, the J end by 4 bases, with 20 bases between. This CDR3 has 16 amino acids. In nucleotides, the CDR3 is TGTGCCAGCAGCAACACGGGACGGGGATCGTCAGATACGCAGTATTTT. Protein sequence: CASSNTGRGSSDTQYF.

This clonotype was counted a few times. The chain couples TRBV12-3 or TRBV12-4 to TRBJ2-4; D remains ambiguous. This CDR3 contains 14 residues. Trimming took off 4 bases at V and 0 bases at J, with 7 bases between the two ends. This CDR3 is CASSSNVAKNIQYF. CDR3 bases: TGTGCCAGCAGTTCCAACGTAGCCAAAAACATTCAGTACTTC.

This clonotype has more than one count but fewer than ten. The CDR3 DNA sequence: TGCGCCAGCAGCTTGGAATTAGCGGGCATTGACGAGCAGTACTTC. This encodes CASSLELAGIDEQYF. This chain connects TRBV5-1 to TRBJ2-7; the match to TRBD2 covers 7 bases. CDR1 and CDR2 (germline): SGHRS, YFSETQ. The length of the CDR3 is 15 residues. Trimming removed 0 bases from V and 5 bases from J; junction bases left unmatched: 8.

Note on this clonotype: Relative to the germline gene, one junction end is altered; a read error may explain this. This chain links TRBV4-1 with TRBJ1-3; 9 nucleotides match TRBD1. Germline CDR1 reads MGHRA; CDR2 reads YSYEKL. The CDR3 contains 15 residues. DNA for the CDR3: TGCGCCAGCAGCCCCCACAGGGGGCTTGGAGACACCATATATTTT. Translated: CASSPHRGLGDTIYF.

This clonotype was detected ten times or more. J is TRBJ2-3 and V is TRBV9, with D unclear. This CDR3 contains 13 residues. Germline V gene sequence: CDR1 SGDLS, CDR2 YYNGEE. Between the trimmed V and J ends, which lost 2 bases and 6 bases, there was a span of 10 bases. In DNA, the CDR3 is TGTGCCAGCAGCGTTCTCGAGGTTGATACGCAGTATTTT. Its protein is CASSVLEVDTQYF.

The rearrangement joins TRBV6-1 to TRBJ1-1; D gene uncertain. Deletions cut 4 bases from V and 3 bases from J, with 9 bases between. The CDR3 has 13 residues. Germline CDR1 MNHNS, CDR2 SASEGT. CDR3 nucleotide sequence: TGTGCCAGCAGTGGTATCGTGGACACTGAAGCTTTCTTT. Its translation: CASSGIVDTEAFF.

This clonotype was counted ten times or more. The chain is built from TRBV11-3 and TRBJ2-7, with D perhaps matching TRBD2 (7 bases). Germline loops: CDR1 SGHNT, CDR2 YENEEA. This CDR3 is built from 12 residues. V lost 5 bases, J lost 9 bases, and 14 bases lay in between. The CDR3 DNA sequence: TGTGCCAGCAGCACCACCGGGGGGCTGCAGTACTTC. This encodes CASSTTGGLQYF.

This clonotype was detected ten times or more. The chain couples TRBV28 to TRBJ2-7; possible D gene TRBD2, 5 bases. CDR3 length: 16 amino acids. Germline CDR1 MDHEN, CDR2 SYDVKM. Trimming stripped 6 bases from V and 3 bases from J, with 21 bases between. The CDR3 here is CASSTKRLYPYYEQYF. Written as DNA, the CDR3 is TGTGCCAGCAGCACCAAAAGACTATACCCCTACTACGAGCAGTACTTC.

This clonotype has a handful of counts. The chain recombines TRBV7-9 with TRBJ1-5, with D perhaps matching TRBD1 (5 bases). Trimming left V 4 bases short and J 2 bases short, with 15 bases between. This CDR3 has 16 amino acids. CDR1 and CDR2 from the germline V gene are SEHNR and FQNEAQ (reference sequence). In DNA, the CDR3 is TGTGCCAGCAGCTCGGAGGGGTGGGCGGGCAATCAGCCCCAGCATTTT. Protein: CASSSEGWAGNQPQHF.

This clonotype was seen only a few times. The chain has TRBV11-1 and TRBJ2-2; 14 bases fit TRBD2. Losses at the gene ends were 5 bases for V and 8 bases for J; bases not matched to a gene: 16. From germline, CDR1 is SGHAT and CDR2 FQDESV (reference sequence). The CDR3 spans 19 residues. This chain's CDR3 is CASSTGTSGRRGIVGELFF. The CDR3, as DNA: TGTGCCAGCAGCACCGGGACTAGCGGGAGAAGGGGTATTGTGGGGGAGCTGTTTTTT.

This clonotype was detected ten times or more. The chain joins TRBV9 to TRBJ2-3, with 7 nucleotides matching TRBD2. This CDR3 is 16 amino acids long. Losses at the gene ends were 1 base for V and 1 base for J; bases not matched to a gene: 6. Germline V gives CDR1 SGDLS, CDR2 YYNGEE. The CDR3 region has the DNA TGTGCCAGCAGCGTAATGGGGGAGGGCCGCACAGATACGCAGTATTTT. It translates to CASSVMGEGRTDTQYF.

Ten or more counts support this clonotype. The CDR3 DNA reads as TGCGCCAGCAGCTTGGCCTATTACGGTGGGGGGGAAGATACGCAGTATTTT. Protein product: CASSLAYYGGGEDTQYF. The chain uses TRBV5-1 and TRBJ2-3; 7 bases map to TRBD2. After removal of 0 bases from V and 5 bases from J, the junction contained 12 bases not matched to a gene. In germline, CDR1 is SGHRS, CDR2 YFSETQ. The length of the CDR3 is 17 residues.

The chain joins TRBV5-1 to TRBJ2-3; 12 bases agree with TRBD2. The germline V gene encodes CDR1 SGHRS and CDR2 YFSETQ. The CDR3 runs 16 residues. J gave up 4 bases and V 7 bases, and 10 bases lay outside the gene matches. CDR3 loop: CASGPTTSGSADTQYF. DNA of the CDR3: TGCGCCAGCGGCCCAACGACTAGCGGGAGCGCAGATACGCAGTATTTT. The full variable domain, completed using reference TRBV5-1 and TRBJ2-3, is KAGVTQTPRYLIKTRGQQVTLSCSPISGHRSVSWYQQTPGQGLQFLFEYFSETQRNKGNFPGRFSGRQFSNSRSEMNVSTLELGDSALYLCASGPTTSGSADTQYFGPGTRLTVL.

At least ten counts were recorded for this clonotype. V is TRBV18 and J is TRBJ1-4; TRBD1 matches at 7 bases. V shed 5 bases and J 8 bases; nucleotides not matched to a gene: 8. Germline V gene lookup returns CDR1 KGHSH and CDR2 LQKENI. The CDR3 sequence is 14 residues long. CDR3 in DNA: TGTGCCAGCTCATCCGACAGGGCTCGAGAAAAACTGTTTTTT. Translating it yields CASSSDRAREKLFF.

This clonotype was detected many times. The V and J genes are TRBV20-1 and TRBJ2-3; D gene uncertain. Trimming removed 4 bases at V and 0 bases at J, with 8 bases between. The CDR3 is 13 amino acids. The germline CDR1 and CDR2 sequences are DFQATT and SNEGSKA (reference sequence). CDR3 residues: CSAISDSTDTQYF. The CDR3 DNA reads TGCAGTGCTATATCGGATAGCACAGATACGCAGTATTTT.

This clonotype was picked up many times. The V and J genes are TRBV28 and TRBJ1-2; 11 bases are shared with TRBD1. From germline, CDR1 is MDHEN and CDR2 SYDVKM. CDR3 size: 15 residues. J was trimmed by 4 bases and V by 7 bases; bases with no gene match: 8. The CDR3 DNA sequence: TGTGCCAGCACCCAATCAGGGACAGGGGGCTATGGCTACACCTTC. As protein: CASTQSGTGGYGYTF.

This clonotype was recorded at least ten times. This chain uses TRBV15 with TRBJ2-5; D call uncertain. V lost 3 bases, J lost 1 base, and 12 bases lay in between. CDR3 length equals 15 residues. Germline CDR1 LNHNV, CDR2 YYDKDF (reference sequence). CDR3 sequence (DNA): TGTGCCACCAGCAGTTTCCTTACTCTCCAAGAGACCCAGTACTTC. Its translation: CATSSFLTLQETQYF.

The chain employs TRBV4-1 and TRBJ2-7; D is ambiguous. Trimming took 0 bases from V and 0 from J, leaving 12 bases between them. CDR1 is MGHRA and CDR2 is YSYEKL in the germline V gene. The CDR3 extends over 16 amino acids. CDR3 nucleotides: TGCGCCAGCAGCCAAGAATTACATACACGCTCCTACGAGCAGTACTTC. This sequence encodes CASSQELHTRSYEQYF.

This clonotype was counted a few times. This chain joins TRBV18 and TRBJ2-5, with 9 positions matching TRBD1. CDR3 length: 15 amino acids. J was trimmed by 0 bases and V by 1 base; bases with no gene match: 0. The germline V gene encodes CDR1 KGHSH and CDR2 LQKENI. The CDR3 coding sequence is TGTGCCAGCTCACCACGACAGGGGGACCAAGAGACCCAGTACTTC. This encodes CASSPRQGDQETQYF.

This clonotype was seen a handful of times. The genes are TRBV12-3 or TRBV12-4 and TRBJ2-1, with 9 bases fitting TRBD2. This CDR3 contains 14 residues. The V and J ends lost 3 bases and 9 bases, in that order; junction bases with no gene match: 6. CDR3 amino acids: CASSLAGTSTEQFF. CDR3 bases: TGTGCCAGCAGTTTGGCCGGGACTAGCACTGAGCAGTTCTTC.

V usage is TRBV2 and J usage is TRBJ2-2, with 8 bases that match TRBD2. Germline-derived CDR1 and CDR2 are SNHLY and FYNNEI. This CDR3 is 14 amino acids long. The V and J ends lost 5 bases and 5 bases, in that order; junction bases with no gene match: 4. CDR3 sequence reads: CASSRGLGTGELFF. The CDR3 region has the DNA TGTGCCAGCAGTCGGGGACTAGGGACCGGGGAGCTGTTTTTT. The whole variable domain, filled in from reference TRBV2 and TRBJ2-2, reads EPEVTQTPSHQVTQMGQEVILRCVPISNHLYFYWYRQILGQKVEFLVSFYNNEISEKSEIFDDQFSVERPDGSNFTLKIRSTKLEDSAMYFCASSRGLGTGELFFGEGSRLTVL.

This chain uses TRBV4-1 with TRBJ2-1, with TRBD2 as a possible D gene (6 bases). V lost 1 base and J lost 4, with 11 bases in between. CDR3 length: 15 amino acids. Germline V gene data show CDR1 as MGHRA and CDR2 as YSYEKL. The CDR3 nucleotides are TGCGCCAGCAGCCAAGGGGGACTGGCATACAATGAGCAGTTCTTC. Translated, it gives CASSQGGLAYNEQFF.